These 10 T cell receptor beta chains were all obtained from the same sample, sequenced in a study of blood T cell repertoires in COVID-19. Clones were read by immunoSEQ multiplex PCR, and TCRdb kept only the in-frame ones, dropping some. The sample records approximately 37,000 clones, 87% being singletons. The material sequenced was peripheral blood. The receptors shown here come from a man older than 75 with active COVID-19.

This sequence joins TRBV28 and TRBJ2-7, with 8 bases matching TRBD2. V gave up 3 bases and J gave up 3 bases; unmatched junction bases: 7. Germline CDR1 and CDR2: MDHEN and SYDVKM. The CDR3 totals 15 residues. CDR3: CASSFRGRPFYEQYF. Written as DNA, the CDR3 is TGTGCCAGCAGTTTTCGCGGGAGGCCATTCTACGAGCAGTACTTC.

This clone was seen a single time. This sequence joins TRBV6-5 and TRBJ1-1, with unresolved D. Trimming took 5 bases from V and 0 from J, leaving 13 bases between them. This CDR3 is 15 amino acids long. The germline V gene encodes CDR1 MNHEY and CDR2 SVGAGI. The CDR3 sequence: CASSPGSSMNTEAFF. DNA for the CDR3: TGTGCCAGCAGTCCCGGTTCCTCCATGAACACTGAAGCTTTCTTT.

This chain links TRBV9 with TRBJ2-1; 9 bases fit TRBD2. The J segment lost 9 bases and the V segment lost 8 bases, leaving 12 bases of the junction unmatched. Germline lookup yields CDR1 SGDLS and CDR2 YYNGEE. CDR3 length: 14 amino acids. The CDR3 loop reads CASSAGTSFLEQFF. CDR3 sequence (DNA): TGTGCCAGTTCCGCCGGGACTAGCTTTCTTGAGCAGTTCTTC.

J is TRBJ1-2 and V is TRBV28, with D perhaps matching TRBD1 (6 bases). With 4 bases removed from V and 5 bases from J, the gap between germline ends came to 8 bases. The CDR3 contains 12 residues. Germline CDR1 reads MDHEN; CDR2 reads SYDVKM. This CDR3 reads CASSSGQYGYTF. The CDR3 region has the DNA TGTGCCAGCAGTTCGGGACAATATGGCTACACCTTC.

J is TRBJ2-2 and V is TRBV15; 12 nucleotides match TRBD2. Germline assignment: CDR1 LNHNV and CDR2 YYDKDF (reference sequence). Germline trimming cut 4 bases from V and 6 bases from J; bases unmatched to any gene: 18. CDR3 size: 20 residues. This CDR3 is CATSIPTSGRAGNLAGELFF. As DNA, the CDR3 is TGTGCCACCAGCATCCCGACTAGCGGGAGAGCGGGGAACCTCGCCGGGGAGCTGTTTTTT.

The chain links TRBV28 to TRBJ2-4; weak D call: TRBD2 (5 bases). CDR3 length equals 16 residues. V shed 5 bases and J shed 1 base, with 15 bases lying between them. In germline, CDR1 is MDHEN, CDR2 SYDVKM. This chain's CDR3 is CASSLRERGAKNIQYF. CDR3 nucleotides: TGTGCCAGCAGTCTGAGGGAGCGAGGGGCCAAAAACATTCAGTACTTC.

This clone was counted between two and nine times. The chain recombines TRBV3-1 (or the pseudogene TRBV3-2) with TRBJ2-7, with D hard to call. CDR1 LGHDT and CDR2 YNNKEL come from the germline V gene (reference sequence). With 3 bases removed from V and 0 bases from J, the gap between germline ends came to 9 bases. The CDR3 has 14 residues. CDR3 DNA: TGTGCCAGCAGCCACATCAGAAGCTCCTACGAGCAGTACTTC. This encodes CASSHIRSSYEQYF.

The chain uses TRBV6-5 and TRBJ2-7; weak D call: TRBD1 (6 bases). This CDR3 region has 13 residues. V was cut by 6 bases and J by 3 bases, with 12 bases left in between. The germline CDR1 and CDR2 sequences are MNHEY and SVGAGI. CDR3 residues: CASRNRVIYEQYF. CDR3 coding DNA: TGTGCCAGCAGGAACAGGGTGATCTACGAGCAGTACTTC.

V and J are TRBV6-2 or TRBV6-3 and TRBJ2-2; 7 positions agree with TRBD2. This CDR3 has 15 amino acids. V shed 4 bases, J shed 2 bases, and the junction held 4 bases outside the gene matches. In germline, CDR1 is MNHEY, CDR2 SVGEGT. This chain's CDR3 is CASSFRDYNTGELFF. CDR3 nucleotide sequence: TGTGCCAGCAGTTTCAGGGACTATAACACCGGGGAGCTGTTTTTT.

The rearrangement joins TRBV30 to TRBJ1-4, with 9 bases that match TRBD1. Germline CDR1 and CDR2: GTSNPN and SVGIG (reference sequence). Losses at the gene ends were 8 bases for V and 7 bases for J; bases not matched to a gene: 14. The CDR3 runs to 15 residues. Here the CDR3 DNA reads TGTGCCGTGGAGGCAGGACAGGGGTTGGTTGAAAAACTGTTTTTT. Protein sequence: CAVEAGQGLVEKLFF.